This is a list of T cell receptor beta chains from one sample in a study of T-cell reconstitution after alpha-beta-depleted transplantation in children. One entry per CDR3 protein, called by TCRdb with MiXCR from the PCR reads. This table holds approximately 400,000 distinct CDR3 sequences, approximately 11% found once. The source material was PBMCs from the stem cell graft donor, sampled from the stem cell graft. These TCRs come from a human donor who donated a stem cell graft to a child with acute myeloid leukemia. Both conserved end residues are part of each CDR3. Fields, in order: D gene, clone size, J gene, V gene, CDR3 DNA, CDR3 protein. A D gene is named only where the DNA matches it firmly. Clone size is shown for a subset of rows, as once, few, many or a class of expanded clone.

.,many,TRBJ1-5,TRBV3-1,TGTGCCAGCAGCCAAGGAGGGGTTCAGCCCCAGCATTTT,CASSQGGVQPQHF
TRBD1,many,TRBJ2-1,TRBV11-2,TGTGCCAGCAGCCCACAGGGGGCCTTCTACAATGAGCAGTTCTTC,CASSPQGAFYNEQFF
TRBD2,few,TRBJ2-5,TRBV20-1,TGCAGTGCAACCGGCGGGGGTGCGACCCAGTACTTC,CSATGGGATQYF
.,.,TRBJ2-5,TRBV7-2,TGTGCCAGCAGCTCCAGCACCTGGGCCTTAAGGGAAGAGACCCAGTACTTC,CASSSSTWALREETQYF
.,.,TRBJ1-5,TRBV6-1,TGTGCCACCAGAAGCGGACAGTTGAGTCGCAATCAGCCCCAGCATTTT,CATRSGQLSRNQPQHF
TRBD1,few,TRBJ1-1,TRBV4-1,TGCGCCAGCAGCCATTACCAGGGGGCGCCTATTTTGGACACTGAAGCTTTCTTT,CASSHYQGAPILDTEAFF
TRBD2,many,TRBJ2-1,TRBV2,TGTGCCAGCAGACTACTAGCGGGGCGGTACAATGAGCAGTTCTTC,CASRLLAGRYNEQFF
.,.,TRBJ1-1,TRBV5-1,TGCGCCAGCAGCTTGGCCGCGGGAGGATCTGAAGCTTTCTTT,CASSLAAGGSEAFF
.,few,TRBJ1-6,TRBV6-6,TGTGCCAGCAGCCTAACCCTGGGTTCACCCCTCCACTTT,CASSLTLGSPLHF
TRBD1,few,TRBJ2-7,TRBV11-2,TGTGCCAGCAGCTTACCGGGACAGGGGATCTTCGACGAGCAGTACTTC,CASSLPGQGIFDEQYF
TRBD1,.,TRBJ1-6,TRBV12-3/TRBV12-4,TGTGCCAGCAGTTTGGGGGACAGTAGTTCACCCCTCCACTTT,CASSLGDSSSPLHF
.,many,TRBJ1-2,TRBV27,TGTGCCAGCAGGAGACCGGGAGGCGGCTATGGCTACACCTTC,CASRRPGGGYGYTF
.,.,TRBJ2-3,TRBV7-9,TGTGCCAGCAGCTTAGTCTCAGGGGCAGATACGCAGTATTTT,CASSLVSGADTQYF
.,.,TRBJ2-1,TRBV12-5,TGTGCTAGTGGTTTGGTGGGAGTAGGGGTCGGTGAGCAGTTCTTC,CASGLVGVGVGEQFF
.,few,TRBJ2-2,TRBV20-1,TGCAGTGCTAGCGGTAACACCGGGGAGCTGTTTTTT,CSASGNTGELFF
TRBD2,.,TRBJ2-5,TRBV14,TGTGCCAGCAGCCAAGGCACTAGCGGGAGTGAGACCCAGTACTTC,CASSQGTSGSETQYF
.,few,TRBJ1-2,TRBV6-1,TGTGCCAGCAGTGGGGCATACAGGGAAGGACTCGGCTACACCTTC,CASSGAYREGLGYTF
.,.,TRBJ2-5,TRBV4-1,TGCGCCAGCAGCCAAGTAACCCGCCAAGAGACCCAGTACTTC,CASSQVTRQETQYF
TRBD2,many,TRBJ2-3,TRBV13,TGTGCCAGCAGCTTACGCTCTAGCGGGATGTCCACAGATACGCAGTATTTT,CASSLRSSGMSTDTQYF
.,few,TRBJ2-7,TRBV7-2,TGTGCCAGCAGCCCCCAGCGGGCGCGCTCCTACGAGCAGTACTTC,CASSPQRARSYEQYF
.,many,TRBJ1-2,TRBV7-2,TGTGCCAGCAGCTCCGTCCCTTTTGGCTACACCTTC,CASSSVPFGYTF
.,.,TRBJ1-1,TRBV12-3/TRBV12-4,TGTGCCAGCAGTCGAACCAGCACTGAAGCTTTCTTT,CASSRTSTEAFF
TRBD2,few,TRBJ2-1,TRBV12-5,TGTGCTAGTGGTTTTAGTCGGGGGACTAGCGTTGGGAATGAGCAGTTCTTC,CASGFSRGTSVGNEQFF
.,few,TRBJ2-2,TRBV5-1,TGCGCCAGCAGCTTCCAGGGGGGAACAACCGGGGAGCTGTTTTTT,CASSFQGGTTGELFF
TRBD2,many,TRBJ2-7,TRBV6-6,TGTGCCAGCAGTTACCGTAGCGGGGCTTCGACCTACGAGCAGTACTTC,CASSYRSGASTYEQYF
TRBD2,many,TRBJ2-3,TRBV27,TGTGCCAGCACCTTGACTAGCCGCGCTAGCACAGATACGCAGTATTTT,CASTLTSRASTDTQYF
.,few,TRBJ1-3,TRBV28,TGTGCCAGCAGTTCCCTACTACAGGGAGGAAACACCATATATTTT,CASSSLLQGGNTIYF
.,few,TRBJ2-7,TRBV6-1,TGTGCCGGGTCCCTCGGGGGATGGAGCTCCTACGAGCAGTACTTC,CAGSLGGWSSYEQYF
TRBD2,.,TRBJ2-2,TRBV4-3,TGCGCCAGCAGCCAGGACCCGGGACTAGCGGGCGGACGGTGGGAGCTGTTTTTT,CASSQDPGLAGGRWELFF
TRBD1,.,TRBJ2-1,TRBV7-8,TGTGCCAGCAGCTTAGATGGGACAGAGTACAATGAGCAGTTCTTC,CASSLDGTEYNEQFF
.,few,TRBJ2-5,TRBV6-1,TGTGCCAGCAGTGAATACGGGACCCAAGAGACCCAGTACTTC,CASSEYGTQETQYF
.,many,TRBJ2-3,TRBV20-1,TGCAGTGCTACGACTCAGTTCCCCACAGATACGCAGTATTTT,CSATTQFPTDTQYF
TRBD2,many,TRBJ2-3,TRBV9,TGTGCCAGCAGCGTAGATCCAGCGGGAGAACCAGATACGCAGTATTTT,CASSVDPAGEPDTQYF
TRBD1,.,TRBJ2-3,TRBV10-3,TGTGCCATCAGTGAGTCACAGGGGGCTGGACCAGATACGCAGTATTTT,CAISESQGAGPDTQYF
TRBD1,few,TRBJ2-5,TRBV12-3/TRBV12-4,TGTGCCAGCAGTGATTCGGACAGGGGGGGACAAGAGACCCAGTACTTC,CASSDSDRGGQETQYF
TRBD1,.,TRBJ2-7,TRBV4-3,TGCGCCAGCAGCCAAGGAATAGGACAGGGAGGTGTCTACGAGCAGTACTTC,CASSQGIGQGGVYEQYF
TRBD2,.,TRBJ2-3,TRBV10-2,TGCGCCAGCACTTCAGCGGGGGGGTCAGATACGCAGTATTTT,CASTSAGGSDTQYF
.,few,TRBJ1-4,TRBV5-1,TGCGCCAGCAGCTCCGGATCGGTAGGAGAAAAACTGTTTTTT,CASSSGSVGEKLFF
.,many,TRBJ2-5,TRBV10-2,TGCGCCAGCAGTGTGAGCCAACAGCAGACCCAGTACTTC,CASSVSQQQTQYF
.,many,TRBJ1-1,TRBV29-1,TGCAGCGTTGCCCCGAACACTGAAGCTTTCTTT,CSVAPNTEAFF
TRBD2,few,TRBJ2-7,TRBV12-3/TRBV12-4,TGTGCCAGCGCGAGTAGCGGGAGTCTCTACGAGCAGTACTTC,CASASSGSLYEQYF
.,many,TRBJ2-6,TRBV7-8,TGTGCCAGCAGCTTAAGAGCTTCTGGGGCCAACGTCCTGACTTTC,CASSLRASGANVLTF
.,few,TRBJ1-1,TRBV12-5,TGTGCTAGTGGTAGGGGGTTTGAGAGCACTGAAGCTTTCTTT,CASGRGFESTEAFF
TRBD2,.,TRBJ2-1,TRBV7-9,TGTGCCAGCAGCTTAAGGGCTAGCGGGAGAGATGAGCAGTTCTTC,CASSLRASGRDEQFF
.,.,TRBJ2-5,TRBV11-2,TGTGCCAGCAGCTTAGGTCACCGGCAGGTCCAAGAGACCCAGTACTTC,CASSLGHRQVQETQYF
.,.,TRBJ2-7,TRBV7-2,TGTGCCAGCAGCTTAAGGCCGGGTCTATCCTACGAGCAGTACTTC,CASSLRPGLSYEQYF
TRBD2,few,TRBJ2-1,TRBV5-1,TGCGCCAGCAGCTCGGGGGGGGATGAGCAGTTCTTC,CASSSGGDEQFF
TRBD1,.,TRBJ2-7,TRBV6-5,TGTGCCAGCAGTTACTCCGGACAGGGCCGCTCCTACGAGCAGTACTTC,CASSYSGQGRSYEQYF
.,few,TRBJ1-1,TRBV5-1,TGCGCCAGCAGCCTCCCTCAGACCGACACGTGGAACACTGAAGCTTTCTTT,CASSLPQTDTWNTEAFF
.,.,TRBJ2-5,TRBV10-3,TGTGCCATCAGTGAGTCGGCTAGCGCTTTAGGAGAGACCCAGTACTTC,CAISESASALGETQYF